This T cell receptor beta chain came from a study of OX40 agonist ivuxolimab in advanced cancers. Whole-study results and caveats: Expanded clones were, on average, more numerous in CD8+ T cells than in CD4+. Within 6 weeks, CD4+ and CD8+ blood T cells expanded clonally at 0.1 to 3.0 mg/kg.

Using immunoSEQ multiplex PCR, the repertoire was profiled, and TCRdb retains in-frame clones only, with some absent. The sample lists around 68,000 clones; roughly 88% were seen once. The CDR3 sequence is 15 residues long. Germline loops: CDR1 PRHDT, CDR2 FYEKMQ (reference sequence). Between the trimmed V and J ends, which lost 5 bases and 7 bases, there was a span of 18 bases. Individuals having autoimmune disease history or systemic immunosuppression were not enrolled. This clone has a handful of counts. What it binds is not known. The sequenced sample was CD4+ or CD8+ T cells sorted from blood, obtained in a trial of the OX40 agonist ivuxolimab. V gene TRBV13 combines with J gene TRBJ2-1; D possibly corresponds to TRBD2 (5 bases). This clonotype was sampled from an adult with an advanced solid tumor such as melanoma, head and neck, liver or kidney cancer. CDR3: CASSPRTLRVNEQFF. CDR3 in DNA: TGTGCCAGCAGCCCCCGGACTCTCCGAGTGAATGAGCAGTTCTTC.